The TCR beta chain under discussion was sequenced for a study of response to subunit inactivated influenza vaccine. The study's findings and limits: Every seasonal influenza vaccination brings in few new T cells, the authors suggested.

Remarks on this clonotype: Its specificity is not known.

TCRdb reprocessed the RT-PCR reads with MiXCR, giving one entry per CDR3 protein. The table records 500,000 to 550,000 distinct CDR3 sequences, roughly 23% of them present only once. These data were likewise used in another study, on T cells expressing NK-cell markers. Per that study: Beta-chain TCR cDNA was generated via 5'RACE template switching with UMIs. Obtained from sorted CD3+CD56+NKG2C+, CD3+CD56+NKG2C- and CD3+CD56-NKG2C+ T cells were the TCR beta repertoires. Seven sequenced donors out of eight were HCMV-seropositive, one seronegative.

The TCR sequence derives from a man aged 50 or older who received an inactivated influenza vaccine. The specimen comprised CD4+ T cells sorted from PBMCs, sampled 11 to 12 days after vaccination.

CDR3 DNA sequence: TGTGCCAGCAGCGTAGAGTACAATGAGCAGTTCTTC. This encodes CASSVEYNEQFF. V usage is TRBV9 and J usage is TRBJ2-1; D is undetermined. The germline V gene encodes CDR1 SGDLS and CDR2 YYNGEE. CDR3 length equals 12 residues. V lost 0 bases, J lost 4 bases, and 2 bases lay in between.